Below, 16 T cell receptor beta chains from the same sample are listed, as sequenced in a study of CD8 T cells in Susac syndrome. Random hexamers were used to reverse transcribe the RNA input (roughly 0.5 to 1 ug). TCRdb redid the calling of the immunoSEQ multiplex PCR reads with MiXCR, one entry per CDR3 protein. The sample includes over 130,000 distinct CDR3 sequences, around 95% of them seen just once. The specimen sequenced was CD4+ T cells from PBMCs. The source of these receptors is a human donor with multiple sclerosis.

The gene calls are TRBV29-1 and TRBJ2-2; no clear D. The germline V gene has CDR1 SQVTM and CDR2 ANQGSEA. With 8 bases removed from V and 5 bases from J, the gap between germline ends came to 15 bases. CDR3 length equals 13 residues. CDR3 in amino acids: CSTTKGGTGELFF. The CDR3 DNA is TGCAGCACCACGAAGGGTGGTACCGGGGAGCTGTTTTTT.

The V and J genes are TRBV5-1 and TRBJ2-7; 7 positions agree with TRBD1. V lost 3 bases and J lost 2; bases outside the gene matches: 5. The V gene's germline CDR1 is SGHRS and CDR2 YFSETQ. The CDR3 has 14 residues. CDR3 residues: CASSYGQDTYEQYF. CDR3 coding DNA: TGCGCCAGCAGCTACGGACAGGATACCTACGAGCAGTACTTC.

J is TRBJ2-1 and V is TRBV24-1; 7 nucleotides agree with TRBD2. Unmatched junction bases numbered 8, after V lost 6 bases and J lost 1 base. Per the germline V gene, CDR1 is KGHDR and CDR2 is SFDVKD. The CDR3 loop spans 16 amino acids. The DNA for the CDR3 is TGTGCCACCAGTCCGAGCGGGGCGGTTTCCTACAATGAGCAGTTCTTC. As protein: CATSPSGAVSYNEQFF.

The chain is built from TRBV5-4 and TRBJ1-2; the D gene is possibly TRBD1 (6 bases). This CDR3 contains 14 residues. Germline assignment: CDR1 SGHNT and CDR2 YYREEE (reference sequence). V was shortened by 5 bases and J by 3 bases, with 14 bases between the two germline ends. Written as DNA, the CDR3 is TGTGCCAGCAGTTCCAAGGGGGGGGACTATGGCTACACCTTC. This gives the protein CASSSKGGDYGYTF.

V usage is TRBV5-4 and J usage is TRBJ1-4; unclear D gene. Germline V gene sequence: CDR1 SGHNT, CDR2 YYREEE (reference sequence). This CDR3 region has 14 residues. V was trimmed by 0 bases and J by 0 bases, leaving 3 bases between them. The CDR3 loop is CASSLEATNEKLFF. The CDR3 coding sequence is TGTGCCAGCAGCTTGGAAGCAACTAATGAAAAACTGTTTTTT. Combining the CDR3 with reference TRBV5-4 and TRBJ1-4 gives the whole variable domain ETGVTQSPTHLIKTRGQQVTLRCSSQSGHNTVSWYQQALGQGPQFIFQYYREEENGRGNFPPRFSGLQFPNYSSELNVNALELDDSALYLCASSLEATNEKLFFGSGTQLSVL.

This chain uses TRBV20-1 with TRBJ2-5; D possibly corresponds to TRBD2 (6 bases). In germline, CDR1 is DFQATT, CDR2 SNEGSKA (reference sequence). CDR3 length equals 16 residues. V shed 6 bases and J shed 4 bases, with 24 bases lying between them. DNA of the CDR3: TGCAGTGCCGAGCCACCTCGGGACTCAGAGCTAGAGACCCAGTACTTC. Amino acids: CSAEPPRDSELETQYF.

This clonotype was counted a single time. This chain joins TRBV6-5 and TRBJ2-7; D is uncertain. The V gene lost 4 bases and the J gene lost 4 bases, with 11 bases spanning the gap. The CDR3 totals 13 residues. CDR1 is MNHEY and CDR2 is SVGAGI in the germline V gene. This CDR3 is CASSSSRFYEQYF. For the CDR3, the DNA is TGTGCCAGCAGTTCATCCCGATTTTACGAGCAGTACTTC.

The rearrangement links TRBV20-1 to TRBJ2-4; TRBD2 agrees at 7 bases. From germline, CDR1 is DFQATT and CDR2 SNEGSKA (reference sequence). The CDR3 consists of 11 residues. The J segment lost 13 bases and the V segment lost 2 bases, leaving 5 bases of the junction unmatched. CDR3 loop: CSARTQRGQYF. For the CDR3, the DNA is TGCAGTGCTAGAACCCAGCGGGGCCAGTACTTC.

This clonotype appeared once. V is TRBV27 and J is TRBJ2-1, with 10 bases lining up with TRBD2. The V gene's germline CDR1 is MNHEY and CDR2 SMNVEV (reference sequence). After removal of 10 bases from V and 10 bases from J, the junction contained 19 bases not matched to a gene. This CDR3 is 16 amino acids long. CDR3 amino acids: CATHDRAKLAGTEQFF. The CDR3 nucleotides are TGTGCCACCCACGACAGGGCAAAACTAGCGGGGACGGAGCAGTTCTTC.

The chain joins TRBV5-1 to TRBJ2-5; TRBD2 agrees at 9 bases. Trimming cost V 0 bases and J 1 base; bases outside gene matches: 19. The CDR3 covers 21 residues. Germline CDR1 SGHRS, CDR2 YFSETQ. DNA for the CDR3: TGCGCCAGCAGCTTGGCCTCCCTCCCCCAGCGGGGGGCTTCCACCCAAGAGACCCAGTACTTC. It codes for CASSLASLPQRGASTQETQYF. The variable domain in full, completed from reference TRBV5-1 and TRBJ2-5, reads KAGVTQTPRYLIKTRGQQVTLSCSPISGHRSVSWYQQTPGQGLQFLFEYFSETQRNKGNFPGRFSGRQFSNSRSEMNVSTLELGDSALYLCASSLASLPQRGASTQETQYFGPGTRLLVL.

The gene calls are TRBV2 and TRBJ2-7; D perhaps matches TRBD1 (6 bases). The CDR3 runs 12 residues. CDR1 is SNHLY and CDR2 is FYNNEI in the germline V gene. Trimming removed 8 bases from V and 0 bases from J, with 8 bases in between. The chain's CDR3 is CASGTPSYEQYF. DNA for the CDR3: TGTGCCAGCGGGACACCCTCCTACGAGCAGTACTTC.

The rearrangement links TRBV29-1 to TRBJ2-5; the D gene is possibly TRBD1 (6 bases). Germline loops: CDR1 SQVTM, CDR2 ANQGSEA. This CDR3 region has 13 residues. The V gene lost 3 bases and the J gene lost 5 bases, with 13 bases spanning the gap. CDR3 bases: TGCAGCGTTGAGCGAAGTCAGGGGGAGACCCAGTACTTC. This translates into CSVERSQGETQYF.

The chain carries TRBV3-1 and TRBJ2-1, with 10 bases identical to TRBD2. Germline-derived CDR1 and CDR2 are LGHDT and YNNKEL (reference sequence). With V trimmed by 4 bases and J by 9 bases, 6 bases remained unmatched. The CDR3 loop spans 14 amino acids. The CDR3 bases are TGTGCCAGCAGCCTCCAGGGACTAGCGCCTGAGCAGTTCTTC. This sequence encodes CASSLQGLAPEQFF.

The gene calls are TRBV9 and TRBJ2-4; TRBD2 agrees at 7 bases. The CDR3 loop spans 14 amino acids. J lost 7 bases, V lost 4 bases, and 8 bases had no gene match. Germline lookup yields CDR1 SGDLS and CDR2 YYNGEE. In DNA form, the CDR3 reads TGTGCCAGCAGCCTGGGGGGGACTGGGAACATTCAGTACTTC. Translation: CASSLGGTGNIQYF.

V usage is TRBV12-3 or TRBV12-4 and J usage is TRBJ2-7; weak D call: TRBD2 (6 bases). CDR3 size: 12 residues. The germline V and J ends were trimmed by 5 bases and 6 bases, with 11 bases remaining between them. The CDR3 loop is CASSASGGEQYF. As DNA, the CDR3 is TGTGCCAGCAGTGCCTCCGGGGGCGAGCAGTACTTC.

The genes are TRBV19 and TRBJ1-5, with 8 bases that match TRBD1. The CDR3 is 15 amino acids. Germline V gene data show CDR1 as LNHDA and CDR2 as SQIVND (reference sequence). V lost 7 bases and J lost 2; bases outside the gene matches: 7. In nucleotides, the CDR3 is TGTGCCAGTAACCTAGGGACAGGCCGCAATCAGCCCCAGCATTTT. Encoded protein: CASNLGTGRNQPQHF. Drawing the rest from reference TRBV19 and TRBJ1-5, the complete variable domain is DGGITQSPKYLFRKEGQNVTLSCEQNLNHDAMYWYRQDPGQGLRLIYYSQIVNDFQKGDIAEGYSVSREKKESFPLTVTSAQKNPTAFYLCASNLGTGRNQPQHFGDGTRLSIL.